The source of this T cell receptor (beta chain) is a study of blood T cell repertoires in COVID-19 (dated by TCRdb to about 2020). About the investigation overall: Samples covering the acute and convalescent phases of COVID-19 were provided by collaborators in the United States, Italy and Spain. The material from the prospective study consisted of cDNA or gDNA derived from T cells, B-cell-depleted T cells, or PBMCs. Deeply sampled blood TCRbeta repertoires from subjects exposed to, actively infected with, or recovered from COVID-19 were included in the dataset. The repertoires were made available in a free public database intended to serve as a resource for research on the immune response to SARS-CoV-2. The samples were drawn from two sources: the first 160 participants of the ongoing ImmuneRACE study, and fewer than 1,500 subjects contributed by 6 global collaborators. The sample metadata nearly always contained a de-identified subject ID, COVID-19 status, age in years and sex. HLA class I and class II types, where available, came from metadata supplied by the sample provider rather than from assay-based typing.

Points on this clone: The antigen it binds to is not known. It has no much larger one-base neighbor in the sample; base qualities were not kept.

The collaborating institutions used their own protocols to collect whole blood in K2EDTA tubes. For TCRbeta analysis, collaborator samples were shipped as frozen whole blood, as isolated PBMCs, or as DNA extracted from either sample type. From cysteine to phenylalanine, the CDR3 is 16 amino acids long. Only the CDR3 DNA is retained, 48 bases long and in frame from the first base. CDR1 LGHDT and CDR2 YNNKEL are derived from the germline V gene (reference sequence). Trimmed from V: 0 bases; trimmed from J: 4 bases; junction bases lacking a gene match: 7. General study outcomes and caveats: How much clinical and demographic metadata was included differed by source and by participant, and the metadata was provided uncurated.

TCRbeta CDR3 regions were amplified from genomic DNA by means of the immunoSEQ Assay, a bias-controlled multiplex PCR. The paper's data handling went like this. Within the assay, amplification of reference gene primers was used to estimate how many nucleated cells each sample contained. To quantify the absolute abundance of each unique TCRbeta CDR3 rearrangement, sequence reads were collapsed and filtered. For each sample, productive Simpson clonality was calculated as the square root of Simpson's diversity index over productive rearrangements. Imported from immuneACCESS, the table was reduced by TCRdb to in-frame sequences with V and J called. These copies leave out some clones; in studies compared against another copy, an unresolved V gene accounts for under half, and the cause of the remainder is not known. The DNA gave D and trimming, while V, J and clone size come from that table. This sample holds under 200,000 clones; about 88% were observed only once. About a quarter of the sample belongs to the ten largest clones.

The chain employs TRBV3-1 (or the pseudogene TRBV3-2) and TRBJ2-5, and 8 junctional nucleotides match TRBD2. What was sequenced was peripheral blood. The sequence was obtained from a man aged 55 to 70 with acute or convalescent COVID-19. The DNA reads as follows: TGTGCCAGCAGCCAAGAGTTAGCGGGAAGGCGAGAGACCCAGTACTTC. Translated, this is CASSQELAGRRETQYF.